This T cell receptor (beta chain) was found in a study of shared clonotypes between healthy human individuals. Notes on the study in general: Few donors limited the genetic and exposure-history diversity represented.

Of note for this clone: What it binds is unknown.

The assay was run at deep level. The DNA input per sorted-subset replicate PCR was about 190 ng, corresponding to some 30,000 T cell genomes. Sequencing was performed with immunoSEQ multiplex PCR; in TCRdb, only in-frame clones are kept and a portion is missing. This table has about 1 million clones, around 78% appearing once. This receptor was obtained from a man younger than 30 in good health. Some clones in this sample may be carry-over from other donors' samples. Sequencing was done on a sample of memory CD4+ T cells from PBMCs. Regarding subset: CD45RA-negative fraction.

DNA for the CDR3: TGCGCCAGCAGCGCCGGACAGGGGGCGGACAGCACCTTC. Translation gives CASSAGQGADSTF. This chain joins TRBV5-1 and TRBJ1-2; the match to TRBD1 covers 11 bases. Germline V gene data show CDR1 as SGHRS and CDR2 as YFSETQ. The ends lost 4 bases at V and 13 bases at J; junction bases unmatched: 9. The CDR3 totals 13 residues.